The sample holds a few counts of the clone carrying this T cell receptor (beta chain). In the authors' workflow: Scientists estimated how many nucleated cells there were by amplifying reference gene primers. TCRdb's copy holds only in-frame clones and misses some; the assay was immunoSEQ multiplex PCR. V and J calls and clone size are those listed in that table; D and trimming were worked out from the DNA. Of roughly 60,000 clones detected, over 75% appear once; the ten largest clones hold about 13%. J gave up 1 base and V 10 bases, and 11 bases lay outside the gene matches. CDR3 length equals 15 residues. In germline, CDR1 is MNHEY, CDR2 SVGAGI. This sample is drawn from a study of blood T cell repertoires in COVID-19. Whole-study context: COVID-19 samples, acute and convalescent, were from the United States, Italy and Spain. T cells, B-cell-depleted T cells, or PBMCs provided the cDNA or gDNA that served as material.

The specimen sequenced was peripheral blood. This TCR came from a human donor in a cohort sampled during active COVID-19. This chain links TRBV6-5 with TRBJ1-2, with 8 bases that match TRBD1. The CDR3 loop reads CANFDRGVYNYGYTF. CDR3 nucleotides: TGTGCCAACTTCGACAGGGGCGTCTATAACTATGGCTACACCTTC.